This T cell receptor (beta chain) derives from a study of T-cell memory formation after mild COVID-19. In TCRdb, the 5' RACE reads were re-called with MiXCR into one record per CDR3 protein. Altogether under 450,000 distinct CDR3 sequences are present, 20% to 25% being singletons, with the ten largest covering roughly 23%. Study-wide results and caveats: The finding that pre-infection memory included some responding clones suggested that cross-reactive memory joined. Contracting clones localized mainly to CM and EM when CD4+ and mainly to EMRA when CD8+.

The CDR3 totals 15 residues. The J segment lost 5 bases and the V segment lost 7 bases, leaving 10 bases of the junction unmatched. As concerns this clonotype: Its antigen is unidentified.

The TCR originated in a man between 18 and 35 years old who had mild COVID-19 (a few samples of this study predate the infection). Cell type and time point are not known. The gene calls are TRBV12-3 or TRBV12-4 and TRBJ2-1, with 8 bases lining up with TRBD2. Sequencing was carried out using PBMCs or a T cell subset sorted from them (not recorded which). CDR3 bases: TGTGCCAGCACCCTGGGCGGGGGGCCAAACAATGAGCAGTTCTTC. Translating it yields CASTLGGGPNNEQFF.